Presented here are 32 T cell receptor beta chains from one specimen sequenced in a study of blood T cell repertoires in COVID-19. Measured with immunoSEQ multiplex PCR; TCRdb has only the in-frame clones, and not every one. This sample yields more than 95,000 clones, of which more than 85% are seen a single time; roughly 6% belongs to the top ten. Specimen: peripheral blood. These receptors all come from a human donor in a cohort sampled during active COVID-19.

The rearrangement links TRBV21-1 to TRBJ2-1; the table's D call, TRBD1, was not checked against the DNA. TRBV21-1 is termed a pseudogene. This CDR3 is 12 amino acids long. Written as DNA, the CDR3 is TGTGCCAGCACTCGGACAGGAAGTGAGCAGTTCTTC. Its translation: CASTRTGSEQFF.

The chain is built from TRBV12-3 or TRBV12-4 and TRBJ1-5; the D is unclear. CDR3 length: 13 amino acids. Trimming left V 5 bases short and J 7 bases short, with 12 bases between. CDR3 loop: CASSLNSEQPQHF. The CDR3 nucleotides are TGTGCCAGCAGTCTTAACAGTGAGCAGCCCCAGCATTTT.

V is TRBV7-2 and J is TRBJ1-4; 9 bases agree with TRBD1. Trimming at V came to 5 bases and at J to 7 bases, leaving 5 bases not matched to a gene. This CDR3 has 14 amino acids. Germline CDR1 reads SGHTA; CDR2 reads FQGNSA. The CDR3 protein is CASSPDRGGEKLFF. For the CDR3, the DNA is TGTGCCAGCAGCCCGGACAGGGGAGGTGAAAAACTGTTTTTT.

This clone showed up just a few times. The chain has TRBV6-6 and TRBJ2-2; D call uncertain. Germline values: CDR1 MNHNY, CDR2 SVGAGI (reference sequence). The CDR3 is made up of 14 amino acids. Between the trimmed V and J ends, which lost 2 bases and 1 base, there was a span of 5 bases. CDR3 in DNA: TGTGCCAGCAGTTACCGAGGGAACACCGGGGAGCTGTTTTTT. This sequence encodes CASSYRGNTGELFF.

This clone was counted a single time. DNA for the CDR3: TGTGCCAGCACCTCCCAGACTAGCGGCATTTACAATGAGCAGTTCTTC. This sequence encodes CASTSQTSGIYNEQFF. The V and J genes are TRBV5-6 and TRBJ2-1, with 9 bases aligning to TRBD2. Germline CDR1 SGHDT, CDR2 YYEEEE. Germline trimming cut 6 bases from V and 4 bases from J; bases unmatched to any gene: 11. CDR3 length equals 16 residues. The complete variable domain, with remaining parts taken from reference TRBV5-6 and TRBJ2-1, reads DAGVTQSPTHLIKTRGQQVTLRCSPKSGHDTVSWYQQALGQGPQFIFQYYEEEERQRGNFPDRFSGHQFPNYSSELNVNALLLGDSALYLCASTSQTSGIYNEQFFGPGTRLTVL.

The rearrangement uses TRBV3-1 (or the pseudogene TRBV3-2) and TRBJ2-7; TRBD1 agrees at 7 bases. Germline trimming cut 10 bases from V and 5 bases from J; bases unmatched to any gene: 11. The length of the CDR3 is 13 residues. CDR1 LGHDT and CDR2 YNNKEL come from the germline V gene (reference sequence). Here the CDR3 reads CATGAAGGNEQYF. The CDR3 DNA is TGTGCCACCGGGGCTGCAGGGGGAAACGAGCAGTACTTC.

This chain links TRBV2 with TRBJ1-4; 10 nucleotides align to TRBD1. After removal of 7 bases from V and 8 bases from J, the junction contained 7 bases not matched to a gene. CDR1 and CDR2 (germline): SNHLY, FYNNEI. The CDR3 has 14 residues. The CDR3 nucleotides are TGTGCCAGCAACTTCGACAGGGGGCGAGAAAAACTGTTTTTT. It yields the protein CASNFDRGREKLFF.

This chain uses TRBV12-5 with TRBJ1-2; D possibly corresponds to TRBD1 (6 bases). This CDR3 has 13 amino acids. In germline, CDR1 is LGHNT, CDR2 FRNRAP. The V and J ends lost 7 bases and 2 bases respectively, with 11 bases between them. The CDR3, as DNA: TGTGCTAGTGCAATAGGGGGAAACTATGGCTACACCTTC. Encoded protein: CASAIGGNYGYTF.

The V gene is TRBV5-4, the J gene TRBJ2-7; 9 bases fit TRBD1. Germline CDR1 is SGHNT and CDR2 is YYREEE (reference sequence). This CDR3 contains 15 residues. The V and J ends lost 4 bases and 0 bases, in that order; junction bases with no gene match: 5. The CDR3 bases are TGTGCCAGCAGCCTTGGACAGGGGACCTCCTACGAGCAGTACTTC. This sequence encodes CASSLGQGTSYEQYF.

The V and J genes are TRBV27 and TRBJ2-2; TRBD1 is a possible D gene (5 bases). Germline V CDR1 and CDR2: MNHEY, SMNVEV (reference sequence). Trimming left V 1 base short and J 7 bases short, with 16 bases between. The CDR3 has 16 residues. CDR3 region: CASSLYGQGPNGELFF. CDR3 DNA sequence: TGTGCCAGCAGTTTATATGGCCAGGGCCCAAACGGGGAGCTGTTTTTT.

V gene TRBV5-5 combines with J gene TRBJ2-7, with 7 bases lining up with TRBD1. The CDR3 totals 14 residues. CDR1 is SGHKS and CDR2 is YYEKEE in the germline V gene (reference sequence). V gave up 2 bases and J gave up 4 bases; unmatched junction bases: 6. This CDR3 reads CASSFGTALYEQYF. The CDR3 DNA reads TGTGCCAGCAGCTTCGGGACAGCTCTTTACGAGCAGTACTTC. The full variable domain, in which reference TRBV5-5 and TRBJ2-7 provide the parts outside the CDR3, is DAGVTQSPTHLIKTRGQQVTLRCSPISGHKSVSWYQQVLGQGPQFIFQYYEKEERGRGNFPDRFSARQFPNYSSELNVNALLLGDSALYLCASSFGTALYEQYFGPGTRLTVT.

The V call is TRBV7-2, the J call TRBJ2-3; D is perhaps TRBD1 (6 bases). The germline V gene encodes CDR1 SGHTA and CDR2 FQGNSA. The CDR3 covers 14 residues. Trimming pared 2 bases from V and 7 bases from J, leaving 13 bases between. DNA for the CDR3: TGTGCCAGCAGCTTAAGGGGGTTGATGTATACGCAGTATTTT. It translates to CASSLRGLMYTQYF.

The chain uses TRBV7-3 and TRBJ2-7; 9 positions match TRBD1. CDR3 size: 17 residues. Trimming cost V 4 bases and J 3 bases; bases outside gene matches: 13. Germline V gene lookup returns CDR1 SGHTA and CDR2 FQGTGA. CDR3: CASSSSTGGLNSYEQYF. The CDR3, as DNA: TGTGCCAGCAGCTCCTCGACAGGGGGTCTTAACAGCTACGAGCAGTACTTC.

J is TRBJ2-1 and V is TRBV19; 9 bases align to TRBD1. Germline V gives CDR1 LNHDA, CDR2 SQIVND (reference sequence). V trimming: 6 bases; J trimming: 8 bases; junction bases outside the gene matches: 11. The CDR3 extends over 15 amino acids. The CDR3 spells CASSRLPGQGDEQFF. CDR3 sequence (DNA): TGTGCCAGTAGCCGATTACCGGGACAGGGAGATGAGCAGTTCTTC.

This chain joins TRBV2 and TRBJ1-5; D not certain. The germline gives CDR1 SNHLY, CDR2 FYNNEI. The length of the CDR3 is 16 residues. Trimming stripped 2 bases from V and 4 bases from J, with 15 bases between. The CDR3 DNA is TGTGCCAGCAGTGAAATCGGAGGGCCTATTAATCAGCCCCAGCATTTT. Amino acid sequence: CASSEIGGPINQPQHF.

The chain couples TRBV4-2 to TRBJ2-7; 13 bases align to TRBD2. CDR3 length equals 16 residues. CDR1 is LGHNA and CDR2 is YNFKEQ in the germline V gene. V shed 0 bases and J 6 bases; nucleotides not matched to a gene: 5. Here the CDR3 DNA reads TGTGCCAGCAGCCAAGATCTAACTAGCGGGGGGGCCGAGCAGTACTTC. Translation gives CASSQDLTSGGAEQYF.

The rearrangement links TRBV7-2 to TRBJ1-5; D gene unclear. Per germline, CDR1 SGHTA and CDR2 FQGNSA. V was cut by 0 bases and J by 0 bases, with 15 bases left in between. CDR3 length: 18 residues. In nucleotides, the CDR3 is TGTGCCAGCAGCTTAGCGATGGTGGCACCCGATAGCAATCAGCCCCAGCATTTT. Its protein product is CASSLAMVAPDSNQPQHF.

The genes are TRBV6-1 and TRBJ2-5; D is unresolved. This CDR3 region has 13 residues. Germline CDR1 is MNHNS and CDR2 is SASEGT. V was trimmed by 1 base and J by 1 base, leaving 4 bases between them. Written as DNA, the CDR3 is TGTGCCAGCAGTGAAGACAGCCAAGAGACCCAGTACTTC. Translating it yields CASSEDSQETQYF.

V and J are TRBV19 and TRBJ1-2; D perhaps matches TRBD1 (5 bases). V was cut by 5 bases and J by 3 bases, with 10 bases left in between. The CDR3 runs to 13 residues. Germline values: CDR1 LNHDA, CDR2 SQIVND (reference sequence). As DNA, the CDR3 is TGTGCCAGTAGTGGGGGACTACACTATGGCTACACCTTC. This encodes CASSGGLHYGYTF.

This clone was seen only once. As DNA, the CDR3 is TGTGCCAGCAGCCCTACGTTAGGCGGGACTTCTGGGGCCAACGTCCTGACTTTC. Translation gives CASSPTLGGTSGANVLTF. This chain links TRBV28 with TRBJ2-6; D perhaps matches TRBD2 (6 bases). The CDR3 runs 18 residues. CDR1 is MDHEN, CDR2 SYDVKM, per germline. The V end lost 6 bases, the J end lost 1 base, and 19 bases lay between the germline ends.

The CDR3 DNA follows: TGTGCCAGCAGCTCTACAGGGGGCCGAAACACCATATATTTT. Translation gives CASSSTGGRNTIYF. The chain employs TRBV25-1 and TRBJ1-3, with TRBD1 identical over 9 bases. The CDR3 sequence is 14 residues long. V dropped 6 bases and J dropped 5; count of bases not matched to a gene: 5. Germline CDR1 MGHDK, CDR2 SYGVNS.

V usage is TRBV6-1 and J usage is TRBJ1-6; 7 nucleotides align to TRBD1. V shed 2 bases, J shed 7 bases, and the junction held 5 bases outside the gene matches. CDR3 length: 15 residues. CDR1 and CDR2 (germline): MNHNS, SASEGT. The CDR3, as DNA: TGTGCCAGCAGTGAACAGGGGGTTAGAAATTCACCCCTCCACTTT. It encodes CASSEQGVRNSPLHF.

The chain joins TRBV30 to TRBJ2-5; D might be TRBD2 (5 bases). V lost 0 bases, J lost 7 bases, and 6 bases lay in between. Per the germline V gene, CDR1 is GTSNPN and CDR2 is SVGIG (reference sequence). This CDR3 contains 11 residues. CDR3 protein: CAWSVRGTQYF. CDR3 nucleotides: TGTGCCTGGAGTGTTCGGGGGACCCAGTACTTC.

This clone has just one count. V gene TRBV15 combines with J gene TRBJ1-6; TRBD1 might be the D (6 bases). V lost 3 bases and J 0 bases, leaving 15 bases between the germline ends. The CDR3 contains 18 residues. Germline V gives CDR1 LNHNV, CDR2 YYDKDF (reference sequence). The CDR3 reads CATSRETDSSSYNSPLHF. Here the CDR3 DNA reads TGTGCCACCAGCAGGGAAACGGACAGCAGCTCCTATAATTCACCCCTCCACTTT. Full variable domain (missing parts from reference TRBV15 and TRBJ1-6): DAMVIQNPRYQVTQFGKPVTLSCSQTLNHNVMYWYQQKSSQAPKLLFHYYDKDFNNEADTPDNFQSRRPNTSFCFLDIRSPGLGDTAMYLCATSRETDSSSYNSPLHFGNGTRLTVT.

The CDR3 reads CASSFGTGTNYGYTF. The CDR3 region has the DNA TGTGCCAGCAGCTTTGGGACAGGCACTAACTATGGCTACACCTTC. V is TRBV7-3 and J is TRBJ1-2, with 8 bases that match TRBD1. V lost 3 bases and J lost 0; bases outside the gene matches: 3. There are 15 residues in the CDR3. Germline CDR1 is SGHTA and CDR2 is FQGTGA.

Comments on this clone: A junction end diverges from the germline sequence, so it may reflect a read error. The chain recombines TRBV2 with TRBJ1-2, with D unresolved. The V gene's germline CDR1 is SNHLY and CDR2 FYNNEI. The CDR3 spans 11 residues. The CDR3 DNA sequence: TGTGCCAGCAGTGAAGCGCTACAAGAGGTCTTC. Protein product: CASSEALQEVF.

The gene calls are TRBV12-3 or TRBV12-4 and TRBJ2-3; 7 positions agree with TRBD2. This CDR3 comprises 13 residues. V lost 6 bases and J lost 6; bases outside the gene matches: 6. CDR3 sequence reads: CASRRLASDTQYF. CDR3 in DNA: TGTGCCAGCAGACGACTAGCTTCGGATACGCAGTATTTT.

This CDR3 is CASSPAGIEAFF. CDR3 nucleotides: TGTGCCAGCTCACCGGCAGGGATTGAAGCTTTCTTT. The chain has TRBV18 and TRBJ1-1; D may be TRBD1 (5 bases). Germline-derived CDR1 and CDR2 are KGHSH and LQKENI. This CDR3 is 12 amino acids long. The germline V and J ends were trimmed by 3 bases and 7 bases, with 9 bases remaining between them.

V and J are TRBV4-2 and TRBJ2-7, with D possibly matching TRBD2 (5 bases). Trimming stripped 0 bases from V and 2 bases from J, with 8 bases between. The germline V gene encodes CDR1 LGHNA and CDR2 YNFKEQ. The CDR3 sequence is 14 residues long. CDR3 bases: TGTGCCAGCAGCCAAGAGGGGAGCCCCTACGAGCAGTACTTC. Its translation: CASSQEGSPYEQYF.

This rearrangement joins TRBV2 to TRBJ2-3; D perhaps matches TRBD1 (6 bases). Trimming cost V 7 bases and J 3 bases, with 17 bases left between them. Germline V gene lookup returns CDR1 SNHLY and CDR2 FYNNEI. There are 15 residues in the CDR3. The CDR3 DNA sequence: TGTGCCAGCAACGCGAGGGGGTATCAGACAGATACGCAGTATTTT. It yields the protein CASNARGYQTDTQYF.

The chain recombines TRBV9 with TRBJ1-1; the D gene is possibly TRBD1 (6 bases). V dropped 3 bases and J dropped 1 base, with 16 bases sitting between them. The CDR3 totals 16 residues. The germline gives CDR1 SGDLS, CDR2 YYNGEE. CDR3 nucleotide sequence: TGTGCCAGCAGCGCTTCGGGGGGCTTCAGGAACACTGAAGCTTTCTTT. As protein: CASSASGGFRNTEAFF.

This chain uses TRBV7-8 with TRBJ1-1; maybe TRBD1 (5 bases). Germline values: CDR1 SGHVS, CDR2 FQNEAQ. The CDR3 covers 17 residues. The ends were cut back, 1 base at V and 1 base at J, with 16 bases in the middle. CDR3 in DNA: TGTGCCAGCAGCTTAGGCCCACCAGGTACAGGGAACACTGAAGCTTTCTTT. Residues: CASSLGPPGTGNTEAFF.